The TCR beta chain under discussion was sequenced for a study of technical replicates of blood from a handful of donors. The table came from immunoSEQ multiplex PCR; TCRdb's copy has only in-frame clones and leaves some out. The data hold roughly 80,000 clones, with 93% observed a single time. A few counts support this clone. The specimen was T cells isolated from PBMCs. The sequence was obtained from a human donor in good health.

As DNA, the CDR3 is TGTGCCAGCAGCGGCACCTTGGGACTAGCGGGAGTAGGAGAGACCCAGTACTTC. This gives the protein CASSGTLGLAGVGETQYF. The rearrangement joins TRBV28 to TRBJ2-5, with TRBD2 matching 14 bases. The CDR3 spans 18 residues. The germline CDR1 and CDR2 sequences are MDHEN and SYDVKM. V dropped 6 bases and J dropped 4; count of bases not matched to a gene: 13. The variable domain in full, with the rest retrieved from reference TRBV28 and TRBJ2-5, is DVKVTQSSRYLVKRTGEKVFLECVQDMDHENMFWYRQDPGLGLRLIYFSYDVKMKEKGDIPEGYSVSREKKERFSLILESASTNQTSMYLCASSGTLGLAGVGETQYFGPGTRLLVL.